A selection of T cell receptor beta chains follows, all from one sample in a study of T cell changes during pregnancy in multiple sclerosis. Profiling relied on immunoSEQ multiplex PCR, and the TCRdb table lists in-frame clones only, not all of them. The table includes fewer than 85,000 clones, around 89% detected once. The material sequenced was peripheral blood, taken before pregnancy. The source of these receptors is a female donor with multiple sclerosis, enrolled in a pregnancy study. Both conserved end residues are part of each CDR3. The order of the fields is D gene, V gene, J gene, clone size, CDR3 protein, CDR3 DNA. The D gene is left open where the match is weak. The size of a clone is reported for some rows only, either as once, few or many, or as a class for expanded clones.

TRBD1	TRBV5-1	TRBJ1-2	-	CASSGTVNYGYTF	TGCGCCAGCAGCGGGACAGTCAACTATGGCTACACCTTC
-	TRBV18	TRBJ1-5	-	CASSPRRGGVNNQPQHF	TGTGCCAGCTCACCACGGAGGGGAGGGGTGAACAATCAGCCCCAGCATTTT
TRBD1	TRBV7-9	TRBJ1-4	-	CASSLMQQGAEKLFF	TGTGCCAGCAGCTTAATGCAGCAGGGGGCGGAAAAACTGTTTTTT
TRBD1	TRBV4-1	TRBJ1-6	-	CASSQAQGLNSPLHF	TGCGCCAGCAGCCAAGCACAGGGGTTGAATTCACCCCTCCACTTT
TRBD1	TRBV11-3	TRBJ1-1	once	CASSAGQGTGEAFF	TGTGCCAGCAGCGCGGGACAGGGAACGGGTGAAGCTTTCTTT
-	TRBV14	TRBJ1-2	few	CASSQGWRGMTLYYGYTF	TGTGCCAGCAGCCAAGGATGGAGGGGAATGACTCTTTACTATGGCTACACCTTC
-	TRBV5-1	TRBJ2-3	-	CASSLGAGLLNTQYF	TGCGCCAGCAGCTTGGGGGCAGGGCTCTTGAATACGCAGTATTTT
-	TRBV15	TRBJ2-3	once	CATSRDGGGHRAQYF	TGTGCCACCAGCAGAGATGGGGGGGGCCACCGAGCGCAGTATTTT
-	TRBV27	TRBJ1-6	-	CASTSRVRRGGDNSPLHF	TGTGCCAGCACCTCCCGTGTTAGGCGAGGAGGTGATAATTCACCCCTCCACTTT
-	TRBV7-9	TRBJ1-1	-	CASSSRGGLNTEAFF	TGTGCCAGCAGCTCCCGGGGAGGTTTGAACACTGAAGCTTTCTTT
TRBD1	TRBV5-6	TRBJ1-3	-	CASSLTLDRNSGNTIYF	TGTGCCAGCAGCTTGACCCTGGACAGGAACTCTGGAAACACCATATATTTT
-	TRBV4-3	TRBJ2-5	-	CASSLEGSRGETQYF	TGCGCCAGCAGCCTCGAAGGAAGTAGGGGGGAGACCCAGTACTTC
-	TRBV5-1	TRBJ2-3	-	CASSLLTMGTDTQYF	TGCGCCAGCAGCTTGCTGACTATGGGCACAGATACGCAGTATTTT
TRBD1	TRBV9	TRBJ2-2	-	CASSQGTGGSGELFF	TGTGCCAGCAGCCAAGGGACAGGGGGGAGCGGGGAGCTGTTTTTT
TRBD2	TRBV11-3	TRBJ2-1	-	CASSLGGGAVDEQFF	TGTGCCAGCAGCTTAGGCGGGGGGGCCGTGGATGAGCAGTTCTTC
TRBD1	TRBV10-3	TRBJ2-7	-	CAIRDRDRGQHEQYF	TGTGCCATCAGGGACCGGGACAGGGGACAGCACGAGCAGTACTTC
-	TRBV10-3	TRBJ1-1	-	CAISGSSGVNTEAFF	TGTGCCATCAGTGGGTCATCAGGGGTAAACACTGAAGCTTTCTTT
TRBD2	TRBV6-4	TRBJ2-3	-	CASSEASGGATDTQYF	TGTGCCAGCAGTGAGGCAAGCGGGGGGGCCACAGATACGCAGTATTTT
-	TRBV7-9	TRBJ1-1	once	CASSSEGSTEAFF	TGTGCCAGCAGTTCGGAAGGGAGCACTGAAGCTTTCTTT
-	TRBV30	TRBJ1-2	-	CAWSGRVEGSYTF	TGTGCCTGGAGTGGGAGGGTAGAAGGTAGCTACACCTTC
TRBD1	TRBV15	TRBJ1-1	-	CATSSRTGGEAFF	TGTGCCACCAGCAGTCGGACAGGGGGTGAAGCTTTCTTT
-	TRBV5-4	TRBJ2-5	-	CASSLGSGETQYF	TGTGCCAGCAGCTTGGGGAGTGGGGAGACCCAGTACTTC